These T cell receptor beta chains were read from a single sample in a study of CD8+ T cells in alopecia areata. Data came from immunoSEQ multiplex PCR; TCRdb stores just in-frame clones and leaves some out. The table has about 160,000 clones, just over 65% seen once. Specimen: CD4+ T cells sorted from blood, collected at week 4, from a patient treated with tofacitinib. All receptors come from a human donor with alopecia areata. Both conserved end residues are part of each CDR3. Fields, in order: V gene, D gene, clone size, J gene, CDR3 DNA, CDR3 protein. The D gene is left open where the match is weak. Size tells how often a clone was seen (once, few, many) or the class of an expanded clone, and some rows leave it out.

v_call: TRBV29-1
d_call: -
clone_size: once
j_call: TRBJ1-2
cdr3_nt: TGCAGCGTTGAGACCCGAGAGGGCTATGGCTACACCTTC
cdr3_aa: CSVETREGYGYTF

v_call: TRBV18
d_call: -
clone_size: once
j_call: TRBJ2-1
cdr3_nt: TGTGCCAGCTCACCCTCGGCTGAGGGGCCTAGGGATGAGCAGTTCTTC
cdr3_aa: CASSPSAEGPRDEQFF

v_call: TRBV5-1
d_call: TRBD1
clone_size: -
j_call: TRBJ2-3
cdr3_nt: TGCGCCAGCAGCTGGGACAGGGACGCCTCGAATACGCAGTATTTT
cdr3_aa: CASSWDRDASNTQYF

v_call: TRBV4-3
d_call: -
clone_size: -
j_call: TRBJ2-4
cdr3_nt: TGCGCCAGCAGCCAAGAATTGCGGAGTCTAGCCAAAAACATTCAGTACTTC
cdr3_aa: CASSQELRSLAKNIQYF

v_call: TRBV29-1
d_call: -
clone_size: -
j_call: TRBJ1-5
cdr3_nt: TGCAGCGTTGAATTTCATAGAGGACAGCCCCAGCATTTT
cdr3_aa: CSVEFHRGQPQHF

v_call: TRBV7-2
d_call: -
clone_size: -
j_call: TRBJ1-6
cdr3_nt: TGTGCCAGCAGCTCGCTGACAGGAAACTCACCCCTCCACTTT
cdr3_aa: CASSSLTGNSPLHF

v_call: TRBV7-2
d_call: -
clone_size: few
j_call: TRBJ2-5
cdr3_nt: TGTGCCAGCAGCTCAACACCCGACTCCTCGGGGACCCAGTACTTC
cdr3_aa: CASSSTPDSSGTQYF

v_call: TRBV29-1
d_call: -
clone_size: -
j_call: TRBJ2-7
cdr3_nt: TGCAGCGTGCGGGACAGAACCTACGAGCAGTACTTC
cdr3_aa: CSVRDRTYEQYF

v_call: TRBV19
d_call: -
clone_size: -
j_call: TRBJ2-3
cdr3_nt: TGTGCCAGTAGTAACCCGACAGAATTTAGCACAGATACGCAGTATTTT
cdr3_aa: CASSNPTEFSTDTQYF

v_call: TRBV29-1
d_call: -
clone_size: -
j_call: TRBJ1-1
cdr3_nt: TGCAGCGCCGGCCGTGGGGGCGAAGCTTTCTTT
cdr3_aa: CSAGRGGEAFF

v_call: TRBV19
d_call: -
clone_size: -
j_call: TRBJ1-6
cdr3_nt: TGTGCCAGTAGTATAGGCCCGAATTCACCCCTCCACTTT
cdr3_aa: CASSIGPNSPLHF

v_call: TRBV29-1
d_call: -
clone_size: -
j_call: TRBJ2-3
cdr3_nt: TGCAGCGCAGGACCAGATACGCAGTATTTT
cdr3_aa: CSAGPDTQYF

v_call: TRBV29-1
d_call: -
clone_size: -
j_call: TRBJ1-5
cdr3_nt: TGCAGCGTAACCTCCGGACAAAATCAGCCCCAGCATTTT
cdr3_aa: CSVTSGQNQPQHF

v_call: TRBV29-1
d_call: -
clone_size: -
j_call: TRBJ2-1
cdr3_nt: TGCAGCGTACGGGACTCAACCTACAATGAGCAGTTCTTC
cdr3_aa: CSVRDSTYNEQFF

v_call: TRBV11-2
d_call: TRBD1
clone_size: -
j_call: TRBJ2-3
cdr3_nt: TGTGCCAGCAGCTTGGGGACAGGGGGCGGAGATACGCAGTATTTT
cdr3_aa: CASSLGTGGGDTQYF

v_call: TRBV29-1
d_call: -
clone_size: -
j_call: TRBJ1-1
cdr3_nt: TGCAGCGTTGAAAGGGACACTTACACTGAAGCTTTCTTT
cdr3_aa: CSVERDTYTEAFF

v_call: TRBV30
d_call: -
clone_size: -
j_call: TRBJ1-5
cdr3_nt: TGTGCCTGGAGTGTACAGGGCGGGAATCAGCCCCAGCATTTT
cdr3_aa: CAWSVQGGNQPQHF

v_call: TRBV19
d_call: -
clone_size: -
j_call: TRBJ1-1
cdr3_nt: TGTGCCAGTAGTATGGGGATGAACACTGAAGCTTTCTTT
cdr3_aa: CASSMGMNTEAFF

v_call: TRBV29-1
d_call: -
clone_size: -
j_call: TRBJ2-2
cdr3_nt: TGCAGCGTTGTCAGGGTGGGCGGGGAGCTGTTTTTT
cdr3_aa: CSVVRVGGELFF

v_call: TRBV7-2
d_call: -
clone_size: -
j_call: TRBJ1-5
cdr3_nt: TGTGCCAGCAGCCCTTCTGGTCAGCCCCAGCATTTT
cdr3_aa: CASSPSGQPQHF

v_call: TRBV9
d_call: -
clone_size: -
j_call: TRBJ2-5
cdr3_nt: TGTGCCAGCAGCCTCTCCGGGGGGCGGCAAGAGACCCAGTACTTC
cdr3_aa: CASSLSGGRQETQYF

v_call: TRBV29-1
d_call: -
clone_size: -
j_call: TRBJ2-5
cdr3_nt: TGCAGCGTTGATAGCTCGCGAACCCAGTACTTC
cdr3_aa: CSVDSSRTQYF

v_call: TRBV30
d_call: TRBD1
clone_size: -
j_call: TRBJ2-7
cdr3_nt: TGTGCCTGGAGTAATGGACAGGGGTACGAGCAGTACTTC
cdr3_aa: CAWSNGQGYEQYF

v_call: TRBV5-4
d_call: TRBD2
clone_size: -
j_call: TRBJ2-5
cdr3_nt: TGTGCCAGCAGCTCCTCCGGGACTAACCAAGAGACCCAGTACTTC
cdr3_aa: CASSSSGTNQETQYF

v_call: TRBV29-1
d_call: -
clone_size: once
j_call: TRBJ2-3
cdr3_nt: TGCAGCGCCGGACATACGCCAGATACGCAGTATTTT
cdr3_aa: CSAGHTPDTQYF

v_call: TRBV30
d_call: -
clone_size: -
j_call: TRBJ2-4
cdr3_nt: TGTGCCTGGAGTGTACGGAGGGTGGACATTCAGTACTTC
cdr3_aa: CAWSVRRVDIQYF

v_call: TRBV7-2
d_call: -
clone_size: -
j_call: TRBJ2-1
cdr3_nt: TGTGCCAGCAGCTTAGTCGGGGGCGGAGAGCAGTTCTTC
cdr3_aa: CASSLVGGGEQFF

v_call: TRBV2
d_call: -
clone_size: -
j_call: TRBJ1-2
cdr3_nt: TGTGCCACCAGGCGGGGGACGGACTATGGCTACACCTTC
cdr3_aa: CATRRGTDYGYTF

v_call: TRBV30
d_call: TRBD1
clone_size: once
j_call: TRBJ1-4
cdr3_nt: TGTGCCTGGAGCAAGGACAGGGTCGGTGAAAAACTGTTTTTT
cdr3_aa: CAWSKDRVGEKLFF

v_call: TRBV5-1
d_call: -
clone_size: -
j_call: TRBJ2-7
cdr3_nt: TGCGCCAGCAGCTTGGCCGGCGGGGATGGGTACGAGCAGTACTTC
cdr3_aa: CASSLAGGDGYEQYF

v_call: TRBV10-3
d_call: -
clone_size: few
j_call: TRBJ2-3
cdr3_nt: TGTGCCTCCAAAAGGGGGTCTAGCACAGATACGCAGTATTTT
cdr3_aa: CASKRGSSTDTQYF

v_call: TRBV29-1
d_call: -
clone_size: -
j_call: TRBJ2-7
cdr3_nt: TGCAGCGCTCGTCCGGGACGTGACTACGAGCAGTACTTC
cdr3_aa: CSARPGRDYEQYF

v_call: TRBV25-1
d_call: -
clone_size: -
j_call: TRBJ1-5
cdr3_nt: TGTGCCAGCAGTCAGGGCAACAATCAGCCCCAGCATTTT
cdr3_aa: CASSQGNNQPQHF

v_call: TRBV18
d_call: -
clone_size: -
j_call: TRBJ2-7
cdr3_nt: TGTGCCAGCTCTACCACGGGGTCCTCCTACGAGCAGTACTTC
cdr3_aa: CASSTTGSSYEQYF

v_call: TRBV4-3
d_call: -
clone_size: -
j_call: TRBJ2-7
cdr3_nt: TGCGCCAGCAGCCAGAGGGCCAACTACGAGCAGTACTTC
cdr3_aa: CASSQRANYEQYF

v_call: TRBV15
d_call: -
clone_size: once
j_call: TRBJ1-2
cdr3_nt: TGTGCCACCAACCTCAGGGAGAGCGGCTATGGCTACACCTTC
cdr3_aa: CATNLRESGYGYTF

v_call: TRBV29-1
d_call: -
clone_size: -
j_call: TRBJ1-2
cdr3_nt: TGCAGCGTTGAAGGGACATGGGAGGATCGCTACACCTTC
cdr3_aa: CSVEGTWEDRYTF

v_call: TRBV5-5
d_call: -
clone_size: -
j_call: TRBJ2-5
cdr3_nt: TGTGCCAGCTCTGTGGGGCAGACAGAGACCCAGTACTTC
cdr3_aa: CASSVGQTETQYF

v_call: TRBV29-1
d_call: -
clone_size: few
j_call: TRBJ1-3
cdr3_nt: TGCAGCGTTGCACAGCCCGGAAACACCATATATTTT
cdr3_aa: CSVAQPGNTIYF

v_call: TRBV25-1
d_call: -
clone_size: once
j_call: TRBJ2-5
cdr3_nt: TGTGCCAGCAGTGAGCAGGCCTCGGGGACCCAGTACTTC
cdr3_aa: CASSEQASGTQYF

v_call: TRBV28
d_call: -
clone_size: -
j_call: TRBJ2-7
cdr3_nt: TGTGCCAGCAGTTCGACGGCGAGGAACTCCTACGAGCAGTACTTC
cdr3_aa: CASSSTARNSYEQYF

v_call: TRBV5-1
d_call: -
clone_size: -
j_call: TRBJ2-2
cdr3_nt: TGCGCCAGCAGCTTGCCCGCCGGGGAGCTGTTTTTT
cdr3_aa: CASSLPAGELFF

v_call: TRBV7-2
d_call: -
clone_size: few
j_call: TRBJ1-4
cdr3_nt: TGTGCCAGCAGCTTAGGTTCTCAGATGAATGAAAAACTGTTTTTT
cdr3_aa: CASSLGSQMNEKLFF